The next 11 T cell receptor beta chains were all read from a single sample in a study of shared clonotypes between healthy human individuals. The data were produced by immunoSEQ multiplex PCR, yet TCRdb's version contains in-frame clones alone and is incomplete. The sample includes 630,000 or so clones, about 98% of them seen just once. Cells designated naive CD8 were CD45RO-negative and were positively selected for CCR7, with terminally differentiated effector memory CD45RA+ cells excluded. The sequenced sample consisted of naive CD8+ T cells sorted from blood. Receptors were obtained from a man aged 25 to 40 in good health.

This clone was observed once. Different DNA sequences within this sample yield the same CDR3. The chain is built from TRBV11-2 and TRBJ2-7; 8 nucleotides align to TRBD1. The CDR3 covers 14 residues. With V trimmed by 1 base and J by 4 bases, 3 bases remained unmatched. Germline CDR1 reads SGHAT; CDR2 reads FQNNGV. The DNA of the CDR3 is TGTGCCAGCAGCTTAGGGACAGGGACGTACGAGCAGTACTTC. This gives the protein CASSLGTGTYEQYF.

The chain recombines TRBV2 with TRBJ1-2; D possibly corresponds to TRBD1 (5 bases). From germline, CDR1 is SNHLY and CDR2 FYNNEI. The CDR3 loop spans 11 amino acids. CDR3 loop: CGDPGPYGYTF. The CDR3 bases are TGTGGCGACCCAGGGCCCTATGGCTACACCTTC.

V gene TRBV7-2 combines with J gene TRBJ2-7; no definite D call. V shed 5 bases and J shed 2 bases, with 10 bases lying between them. Germline values: CDR1 SGHTA, CDR2 FQGNSA. The CDR3 covers 13 residues. The CDR3: CASSLGRTYEQYF. The CDR3 DNA reads TGTGCCAGCAGCCTAGGACGTACCTACGAGCAGTACTTC.

This chain links TRBV2 with TRBJ1-1; D might be TRBD1 (5 bases). Trimming pared 8 bases from V and 1 base from J, leaving 8 bases between. Germline lookup yields CDR1 SNHLY and CDR2 FYNNEI. The CDR3 runs 12 residues. CDR3 nucleotides: TGTGCCAGCCCGGGGCGGAACACTGAAGCTTTCTTT. Amino acids: CASPGRNTEAFF.

On this clone itself: The same CDR3 arises from other DNA sequences in this sample as well. The chain joins TRBV5-1 to TRBJ2-5, with TRBD1 matching 7 bases. The CDR3 loop spans 14 amino acids. Germline CDR1 reads SGHRS; CDR2 reads YFSETQ. The ends lost 1 base at V and 1 base at J; junction bases unmatched: 1. In DNA, the CDR3 is TGCGCCAGCAGCTTGTGGACAGGCCAAGAGACCCAGTACTTC. Translating it yields CASSLWTGQETQYF.

The gene calls are TRBV27 and TRBJ1-2, with 9 bases fitting TRBD1. Losses at the gene ends were 1 base for V and 8 bases for J; bases not matched to a gene: 5. The germline V gene encodes CDR1 MNHEY and CDR2 SMNVEV (reference sequence). This CDR3 region has 14 residues. CDR3 amino acids: CASSLLTGGIGYTF. CDR3 in DNA: TGTGCCAGCAGTTTATTGACAGGGGGGATCGGCTACACCTTC.

The rearrangement joins TRBV7-8 to TRBJ1-1; no clear D. This CDR3 spans 14 amino acids. The ends were cut back, 1 base at V and 3 bases at J, with 9 bases in the middle. The germline CDR1 and CDR2 sequences are SGHVS and FQNEAQ. The CDR3 protein is CASSLGFGDTEAFF. The DNA of the CDR3 is TGTGCCAGCAGCTTAGGGTTCGGGGACACTGAAGCTTTCTTT.

J is TRBJ2-5 and V is TRBV18; D gene uncertain. The CDR3 is 16 amino acids. CDR1 KGHSH and CDR2 LQKENI come from the germline V gene. The V end lost 0 bases, the J end lost 5 bases, and 16 bases lay between the germline ends. CDR3 amino acids: CASSPPSPPTEETQYF. The CDR3 region has the DNA TGTGCCAGCTCACCACCGAGCCCTCCGACCGAGGAGACCCAGTACTTC.

J is TRBJ2-7 and V is TRBV28; D is possibly TRBD1 or TRBD2 (5 bases each). In germline, CDR1 is MDHEN, CDR2 SYDVKM. CDR3 length equals 15 residues. Trimming stripped 5 bases from V and 3 bases from J, with 17 bases between. CDR3 protein: CASSPLRAGHYEQYF. DNA of the CDR3: TGTGCCAGCAGTCCCCTGAGGGCAGGGCACTACGAGCAGTACTTC.

The chain employs TRBV9 and TRBJ1-1; D gene unclear. CDR1 SGDLS and CDR2 YYNGEE come from the germline V gene. The CDR3 is 14 amino acids. V was clipped by 0 bases and J by 5 bases, with 11 bases between them. CDR3 DNA: TGTGCCAGCAGCGTAGCTCAAGGGAGGACTGAAGCTTTCTTT. Its protein is CASSVAQGRTEAFF.

The CDR3, as DNA: TGTGCCACCAGCAGTCCGGGACTAGCGGCAAAAGAGACCCAGTACTTC. It encodes CATSSPGLAAKETQYF. The gene calls are TRBV15 and TRBJ2-5; 11 positions agree with TRBD2. This CDR3 has 16 amino acids. V was pared by 3 bases and J by 3 bases, with 6 bases of the junction left unmatched. Per the germline V gene, CDR1 is LNHNV and CDR2 is YYDKDF (reference sequence).